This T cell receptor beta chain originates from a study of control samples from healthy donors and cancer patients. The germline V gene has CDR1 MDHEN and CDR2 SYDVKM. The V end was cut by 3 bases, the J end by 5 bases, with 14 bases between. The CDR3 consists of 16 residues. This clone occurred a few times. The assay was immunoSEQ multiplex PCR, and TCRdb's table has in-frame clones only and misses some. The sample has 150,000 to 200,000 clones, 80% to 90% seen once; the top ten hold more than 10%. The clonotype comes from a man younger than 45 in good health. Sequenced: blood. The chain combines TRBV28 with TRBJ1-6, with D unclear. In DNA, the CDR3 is TGTGCCAGCAGTTTTCCCTCCGGACTGAATAATTCACCCCTCCACTTT. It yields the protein CASSFPSGLNNSPLHF.